The clone carrying this T cell receptor (beta chain) has ten or more counts. Antigen unknown. The data belong to a study of CD8+CD57+ T cells in acquired aplastic anemia. Study-wide findings and caveats: Approximately 28 CD8+ CDR3 sequences were shared between patients and controls.

The template used for profiling TCR beta VDJ and CDR3 was genomic DNA. TCRdb recomputed calls from the reads with MiXCR, one row per CDR3 protein. The profile shows more than 100,000 distinct CDR3 sequences, approximately 41% of them singletons. The germline CDR1 and CDR2 sequences are WSHSY and SAAADI. There are 14 residues in the CDR3. After removal of 3 bases from V and 8 bases from J, the junction contained 5 bases not matched to a gene. Sequenced input: sorted CD4+, CD8+, or CD8+CD57+ T cells (not recorded which) from PBMCs. The chain is built from TRBV10-2 and TRBJ2-1; 9 bases map to TRBD1. The sequence came from a human donor in good health, serving as a control. CDR3 sequence reads: CASSEQGAFDEQFF. The CDR3 DNA reads TGCGCCAGCAGTGAACAGGGGGCTTTCGATGAGCAGTTCTTC.